Listed below are T cell receptor beta chains from one sample, sequenced in a study of cytomegalovirus exposure and HLA in healthy donors. The repertoire was sequenced with immunoSEQ multiplex PCR; TCRdb's copy has only in-frame clones and lacks some. In the table there are 140,000 to 150,000 clones, roughly three quarters of which are singletons. The sequencing sample was made of PBMCs. These receptors all stem from a man in his fifties or sixties in good health and CMV-seronegative. Both conserved end residues are part of each CDR3. Fields, in order: CDR3 DNA, CDR3 protein, D gene, J gene, CDR3 length, V gene, clone size. A D gene is named only where the DNA matches it firmly. Where a row states a size, it is once, few, many or the class of an expanded clone; other rows omit it.

cdr3_nt: TGTGCCAGCAGTGAAGCGAGGCACTCCTACGAGCAGTACTTC
cdr3_aa: CASSEARHSYEQYF
d_call: .
j_call: TRBJ2-7
cdr3_length: 14
v_call: TRBV6-1
clone_size: .

cdr3_nt: TGTGCCAGCACTACCACGCGGGGGGGCTCGAGCTCCTACGAGCAGTACTTC
cdr3_aa: CASTTTRGGSSSYEQYF
d_call: TRBD2
j_call: TRBJ2-7
cdr3_length: 17
v_call: TRBV28
clone_size: .

cdr3_nt: TGCGCCAGCAGCCAGAAACAGGGGGCTGCGGCCATATATTTT
cdr3_aa: CASSQKQGAAAIYF
d_call: TRBD1
j_call: TRBJ1-3
cdr3_length: 14
v_call: TRBV4-3
clone_size: few

cdr3_nt: TGTGCCTGGGACAGGGATCAAGAGACCCAGTACTTC
cdr3_aa: CAWDRDQETQYF
d_call: TRBD1
j_call: TRBJ2-5
cdr3_length: 12
v_call: TRBV6-1
clone_size: .

cdr3_nt: TGTGCCAGCAGGGGACAGGGGGCGTATGGCTACACCTTC
cdr3_aa: CASRGQGAYGYTF
d_call: TRBD1
j_call: TRBJ1-2
cdr3_length: 13
v_call: TRBV27
clone_size: .

cdr3_nt: TGTGCCAGCAGCCAAGATCCTACCGGACCACGAAGCAGGGTCCAGACCCAGTACTTC
cdr3_aa: CASSQDPTGPRSRVQTQYF
d_call: .
j_call: TRBJ2-5
cdr3_length: 19
v_call: TRBV4-2
clone_size: .

cdr3_nt: TGTGCCAGCAGCCAAACAGGGTACACAGATACGCAGTATTTT
cdr3_aa: CASSQTGYTDTQYF
d_call: .
j_call: TRBJ2-3
cdr3_length: 14
v_call: TRBV7-3
clone_size: .

cdr3_nt: TGTGCCTGGAGTCCCAACAGGGATCTGGGCTTC
cdr3_aa: CAWSPNRDLGF
d_call: .
j_call: TRBJ2-7
cdr3_length: 11
v_call: TRBV30
clone_size: .

cdr3_nt: TGTGCCAGCAGCCAGGGCAGCAGGAGCTACAATGAGCAGTTCTTC
cdr3_aa: CASSQGSRSYNEQFF
d_call: .
j_call: TRBJ2-1
cdr3_length: 15
v_call: TRBV7-9
clone_size: once

cdr3_nt: TGTGCCAGCAGTCCCCCCGAGAAGAATGAGCAGTTCTTC
cdr3_aa: CASSPPEKNEQFF
d_call: .
j_call: TRBJ2-1
cdr3_length: 13
v_call: TRBV27
clone_size: .

cdr3_nt: TGTGCCAGTAGTATGGGGGCGAACACTGAAGCTTTCTTT
cdr3_aa: CASSMGANTEAFF
d_call: .
j_call: TRBJ1-1
cdr3_length: 13
v_call: TRBV19
clone_size: once

cdr3_nt: TGTGCCAGTAGTATAGTTGAACAGGGGGGGATTTGGTTCTTC
cdr3_aa: CASSIVEQGGIWFF
d_call: .
j_call: TRBJ2-1
cdr3_length: 14
v_call: TRBV19
clone_size: .

cdr3_nt: TGTGCCAGCAGCCCGGCGGGGGGGCAGGCTTTCTTT
cdr3_aa: CASSPAGGQAFF
d_call: .
j_call: TRBJ1-1
cdr3_length: 12
v_call: TRBV5-5
clone_size: once

cdr3_nt: TGTGCCAGCAGTATATATCGGGGGGGGACCTCCTACAATGAGCAGTTCTTC
cdr3_aa: CASSIYRGGTSYNEQFF
d_call: TRBD2
j_call: TRBJ2-1
cdr3_length: 17
v_call: TRBV27
clone_size: few

cdr3_nt: TGCAGCGTGGGACTAGCGGGAGGGCCGGGCACAGATACGCAGTATTTT
cdr3_aa: CSVGLAGGPGTDTQYF
d_call: TRBD2
j_call: TRBJ2-3
cdr3_length: 16
v_call: TRBV29-1
clone_size: once

cdr3_nt: TGTGCCAGCTCACCAACGGCGGGGGGCACTGAAGCTTTCTTT
cdr3_aa: CASSPTAGGTEAFF
d_call: .
j_call: TRBJ1-1
cdr3_length: 14
v_call: TRBV18
clone_size: .

cdr3_nt: TGTGCCAGCAGCTTGGGAACGACAGGGCAATATGAAAAACTGTTTTTT
cdr3_aa: CASSLGTTGQYEKLFF
d_call: TRBD1
j_call: TRBJ1-4
cdr3_length: 16
v_call: TRBV5-6
clone_size: few

cdr3_nt: TGTGCCAGCAGTTACGGGAGCGGCGAGCAGTACTTC
cdr3_aa: CASSYGSGEQYF
d_call: .
j_call: TRBJ2-7
cdr3_length: 12
v_call: TRBV6-5
clone_size: .

cdr3_nt: TGTGCCGTCAGACGGTCAGGAGGGGCTCGCGGCACAGATACGCAGTATTTT
cdr3_aa: CAVRRSGGARGTDTQYF
d_call: .
j_call: TRBJ2-3
cdr3_length: 17
v_call: TRBV10-3
clone_size: .

cdr3_nt: TGTGCCAGCAGCTTGGGGCCCTATAATTCACCCCTCCACTTT
cdr3_aa: CASSLGPYNSPLHF
d_call: .
j_call: TRBJ1-6
cdr3_length: 14
v_call: TRBV5-6
clone_size: .

cdr3_nt: TGCGCCAGCAGCCCGGGGGGGGTACGGGCTAATGAAAAACTGTTTTTT
cdr3_aa: CASSPGGVRANEKLFF
d_call: .
j_call: TRBJ1-4
cdr3_length: 16
v_call: TRBV5-1
clone_size: .

cdr3_nt: TGCGCCAGCAGCTTGGATGTGGGGCAGGAGGAGACCCAGTACTTC
cdr3_aa: CASSLDVGQEETQYF
d_call: .
j_call: TRBJ2-5
cdr3_length: 15
v_call: TRBV5-1
clone_size: .

cdr3_nt: TGTGCCAGCAGCCCCATGGACGGACTGTCCTACGAGCAGTACTTC
cdr3_aa: CASSPMDGLSYEQYF
d_call: .
j_call: TRBJ2-7
cdr3_length: 15
v_call: TRBV7-9
clone_size: .

cdr3_nt: TGTGCCAGCAGCTTCCTGCTAGCGGGAGATAATGAGCAGTTCTTC
cdr3_aa: CASSFLLAGDNEQFF
d_call: TRBD2
j_call: TRBJ2-1
cdr3_length: 15
v_call: TRBV7-9
clone_size: .

cdr3_nt: TGTGCCAGCAGCGTAGGGGTAGGCGGGGACTCCTACAATGAGCAGTTCTTC
cdr3_aa: CASSVGVGGDSYNEQFF
d_call: .
j_call: TRBJ2-1
cdr3_length: 17
v_call: TRBV9
clone_size: .

cdr3_nt: TGCGCCAGCAGCCAAGATCGGACAGGGAGTGGAGAGACCCAGTACTTC
cdr3_aa: CASSQDRTGSGETQYF
d_call: TRBD1
j_call: TRBJ2-5
cdr3_length: 16
v_call: TRBV4-1
clone_size: .

cdr3_nt: TGTGCCAGCAGCCAGGGACAGGGAATGAGGACCTTC
cdr3_aa: CASSQGQGMRTF
d_call: TRBD1
j_call: TRBJ1-2
cdr3_length: 12
v_call: TRBV14
clone_size: .